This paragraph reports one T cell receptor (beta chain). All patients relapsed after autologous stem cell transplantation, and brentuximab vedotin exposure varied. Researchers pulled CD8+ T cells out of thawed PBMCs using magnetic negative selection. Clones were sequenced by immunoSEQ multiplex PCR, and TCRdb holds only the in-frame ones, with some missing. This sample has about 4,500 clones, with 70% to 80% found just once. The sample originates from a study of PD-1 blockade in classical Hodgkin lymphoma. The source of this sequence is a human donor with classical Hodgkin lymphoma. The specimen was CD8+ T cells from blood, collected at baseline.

CDR3 sequence (DNA): TGTGCCAGCAGTTGGGGACAGGGGATGAAGTACGAGCAGTACTTC. Residues: CASSWGQGMKYEQYF. The chain uses TRBV27 and TRBJ2-7; 10 nucleotides align to TRBD1. CDR3 length: 15 residues. V gave up 4 bases and J gave up 4 bases; unmatched junction bases: 7. Germline V lookup: CDR1 MNHEY, CDR2 SMNVEV (reference sequence).